The 20 T cell receptor beta chains reported below all come from one sample, sequenced in a study of T cell repertoires in cytomegalovirus infection. In TCRdb, the reads were re-called with MiXCR into one record per CDR3 protein. Of 500,000 to 600,000 distinct CDR3 sequences listed, approximately 17% are singletons. The sample taken for sequencing was CD8+ T cells from PBMCs. The receptors come from a human donor in good health (CMV status not recorded). Some clones in this sample may be carry-over from other donors' samples.

The sample holds many counts of this clonotype. V gene TRBV6-5 combines with J gene TRBJ1-2; the match to TRBD1 covers 7 bases. CDR3 length: 15 residues. Germline-derived CDR1 and CDR2 are MNHEY and SVGAGI. The J segment lost 7 bases and the V segment lost 4 bases, leaving 12 bases of the junction unmatched. The CDR3 nucleotides read TGTGCCAGCAGTTTGGGTGAAGGGGGCAAGGGTGGCTACACCTTC. It codes for CASSLGEGGKGGYTF.

This clonotype has just one count. At one end the junction does not follow the germline gene, possibly because of a read error. The rearrangement uses TRBV19 and TRBJ1-2; 7 bases are a match to TRBD1. Germline CDR1 and CDR2: LNHDA and SQIVND (reference sequence). The CDR3 has 15 residues. CDR3 amino acids: CLGQAVSGGIYCYAF. The CDR3 region has the DNA TGCCTCGGACAGGCGGTATCGGGGGGAATCTATTGCTACGCCTTC.

The chain uses TRBV2 and TRBJ2-1; perhaps TRBD2 as D (6 bases). The germline gives CDR1 SNHLY, CDR2 FYNNEI. This CDR3 has 15 amino acids. Trimming shortened V by 3 bases and J by 1 base, and 10 bases separated the two germline ends. The CDR3 loop reads CASSEEGRSYNEQFF. CDR3 DNA: TGTGCCAGCAGTGAGGAGGGGCGGTCCTACAATGAGCAGTTCTTC.

This clonotype was recorded a few times. The chain combines TRBV19 with TRBJ2-6; TRBD1 or TRBD2 may be the D gene (5 bases each). The germline V gene encodes CDR1 LNHDA and CDR2 SQIVND (reference sequence). This CDR3 contains 15 residues. V was trimmed by 2 bases and J by 2 bases, leaving 7 bases between them. CDR3 loop: CASSIMGAGANVLTF. The CDR3 DNA sequence: TGTGCCAGTAGTATAATGGGGGCTGGGGCCAACGTCCTGACTTTC.

This clonotype was detected a few times. V is TRBV24-1 and J is TRBJ2-1; the D gene is possibly TRBD2 (5 bases). V was clipped by 9 bases and J by 5 bases, with 13 bases between them. CDR1 is KGHDR and CDR2 is SFDVKD in the germline V gene. The CDR3 contains 13 residues. The CDR3 region has the DNA TGTGCCACCGCGAAGGCTAGCAACAATGAGCAGTTCTTC. Translated, it gives CATAKASNNEQFF.

This clonotype was found many times. The chain links TRBV7-8 to TRBJ2-7; 9 positions match TRBD2. CDR3 length: 16 residues. Germline assignment: CDR1 SGHVS and CDR2 FQNEAQ. Unmatched junction bases numbered 14, after V lost 6 bases and J lost 5 bases. The CDR3 protein is CASRVAGVQSGDEQYF. The CDR3 coding sequence is TGTGCCAGCAGGGTAGCGGGGGTACAGTCCGGGGACGAGCAGTACTTC.

V gene TRBV20-1 combines with J gene TRBJ2-7, with TRBD2 identical over 10 bases. The germline V gene has CDR1 DFQATT and CDR2 SNEGSKA (reference sequence). V lost 1 base to trimming and J lost 4 bases; unmatched junction nucleotides: 4. This CDR3 contains 14 residues. CDR3 bases: TGCAGTGCTAGAGGGACTAGCGGACTTTACGAGCAGTACTTC. It codes for CSARGTSGLYEQYF.

For this clonotype: A read error is possible here, since a much larger clone lies one base away. The conserved closing phenylalanine or tryptophan is absent in this CDR3, likely reflecting a read error. The chain combines TRBV29-1 with TRBJ2-1, with 7 bases matching TRBD2. The CDR3 spans 17 residues. Germline assignment: CDR1 SQVTM and CDR2 ANQGSEA. Germline trimming cut 8 bases from V and 0 bases from J; bases unmatched to any gene: 16. The CDR3 is CSSSGTSLHGSYNEQFL. The CDR3 nucleotides read TGCAGCTCTAGCGGAACTTCTCTTCATGGCTCCTACAATGAGCAGTTCTTA.

In its sample, this clonotype was seen a few times. The chain couples TRBV13 to TRBJ1-2; tentative D call: TRBD1 (5 bases). The CDR3 has 14 residues. Trimming removed 1 base at V and 5 bases at J, with 11 bases between. Germline V lookup: CDR1 PRHDT, CDR2 FYEKMQ (reference sequence). The CDR3 nucleotides are TGTGCCAGCAGCTTAGAATCCGGGGGTTATGGCTACACCTTC. This gives the protein CASSLESGGYGYTF.

This clonotype was counted many times. The J gene is TRBJ2-7, the V gene TRBV11-2; D possibly uses TRBD1 or TRBD2 (6 bases each). V lost 3 bases, J lost 4 bases, and 13 bases lay in between. The CDR3 spans 14 residues. Germline CDR1 reads SGHAT; CDR2 reads FQNNGV. The CDR3 DNA reads as TGTGCCAGCAGCTTGGGGAGGACAGTTTACGAGCAGTACTTC. Residues: CASSLGRTVYEQYF.

A few counts support this clonotype. The genes are TRBV28 and TRBJ2-3; tentative D call: TRBD2 (6 bases). The CDR3 contains 16 residues. Trimming cost V 3 bases and J 4 bases, with 17 bases left between them. Germline CDR1 reads MDHEN; CDR2 reads SYDVKM. The CDR3 loop reads CASSFIAERGPDTQYF. The CDR3, as DNA: TGTGCCAGCAGTTTCATAGCGGAAAGGGGTCCAGATACGCAGTATTTT.

This clonotype was counted between two and nine times. The rearrangement links TRBV5-1 to TRBJ2-1; 9 positions match TRBD1. Germline V gene lookup returns CDR1 SGHRS and CDR2 YFSETQ. After removal of 3 bases from V and 5 bases from J, the junction contained 6 bases not matched to a gene. The CDR3 sequence is 15 residues long. In DNA form, the CDR3 reads TGCGCCAGCAGCTCACAGGGGGCATCGGACAATGAGCAGTTCTTC. It is translated as CASSSQGASDNEQFF.

This clonotype was seen a few times. This rearrangement joins TRBV30 to TRBJ1-1; perhaps TRBD1 as D (5 bases). Trimming stripped 3 bases from V and 0 bases from J, with 11 bases between. Germline V CDR1 and CDR2: GTSNPN, SVGIG (reference sequence). The CDR3 is 14 residues long. CDR3 sequence reads: CAWSPGGMNTEAFF. In DNA, the CDR3 is TGTGCCTGGAGCCCCGGGGGGATGAACACTGAAGCTTTCTTT.

This clonotype was recorded many times. V gene TRBV19 combines with J gene TRBJ1-2; TRBD1 agrees at 10 bases. J gave up 0 bases and V 5 bases, and 9 bases lay outside the gene matches. CDR3 size: 17 residues. CDR1 and CDR2 from the germline V gene are LNHDA and SQIVND (reference sequence). The CDR3 reads CASSDRDRGKTNYGYTF. The CDR3 DNA reads as TGTGCCAGTAGTGACCGGGACAGGGGAAAAACTAACTATGGCTACACCTTC.

The CDR3 spells CASSLWGPDGYTF. The CDR3 DNA reads as TGTGCCAGCAGTTTATGGGGTCCCGACGGCTACACCTTC. The chain has TRBV28 and TRBJ1-2, with D hard to call. The CDR3 contains 13 residues. Germline CDR1 MDHEN, CDR2 SYDVKM. V was trimmed by 0 bases and J by 8 bases, leaving 10 bases between them.

The V and J genes are TRBV6-6 and TRBJ2-1; a weak D match, TRBD2 (5 bases). V lost 2 bases and J lost 4, with 9 bases in between. The CDR3 length is 14 residues. Germline CDR1 MNHNY, CDR2 SVGAGI (reference sequence). CDR3 amino acids: CASSYEGVYNEQFF. As DNA, the CDR3 is TGTGCCAGCAGTTACGAGGGAGTTTACAATGAGCAGTTCTTC.

This chain uses TRBV9 with TRBJ1-1; no firm D call. The CDR3 has 15 residues. Germline assignment: CDR1 SGDLS and CDR2 YYNGEE. V lost 6 bases and J 7 bases, leaving 22 bases between the germline ends. The CDR3, as DNA: TGTGCCAGCACCTTCCTCACCCGGGTCGAGGGTGAAGCTTTCTTT. The encoded protein is CASTFLTRVEGEAFF.

CDR3 amino acids: CAWGEGGFYGYTF. The DNA for the CDR3 is TGTGCCTGGGGAGAAGGCGGTTTCTATGGCTACACCTTC. The chain recombines TRBV30 with TRBJ1-2; no firm D call. V lost 5 bases to trimming and J lost 4 bases, with 14 bases between them. The CDR3 runs 13 residues. The germline CDR1 and CDR2 sequences are GTSNPN and SVGIG (reference sequence).

The rearrangement uses TRBV3-1 and TRBJ2-7; 12 positions agree with TRBD1. This CDR3 region has 17 residues. Trimming took 4 bases from V and 7 from J; bases not matched to a gene: 14. Germline assignment: CDR1 LGHDT and CDR2 YNNKEL (reference sequence). This chain's CDR3 is CASSRKFRDRGPREQYF. The DNA of the CDR3 is TGTGCCAGCAGCCGCAAGTTCCGGGACAGGGGGCCAAGAGAGCAGTACTTC.

In this sample, this clonotype turned up a few times. DNA of the CDR3: TGTGCCAGCAGCTTGACCAGTTGGACTGAAGCTTTCTTT. As protein: CASSLTSWTEAFF. The V call is TRBV7-2, the J call TRBJ1-1; D remains unclear. CDR3 size: 13 residues. CDR1 is SGHTA and CDR2 is FQGNSA in the germline V gene. V was clipped by 3 bases and J by 5 bases, with 10 bases between them. The full variable domain, with the rest looked up from reference TRBV7-2 and TRBJ1-1, is GAGVSQSPSNKVTEKGKDVELRCDPISGHTALYWYRQSLGQGLEFLIYFQGNSAPDKSGLPSDRFSAERTGGSVSTLTIQRTQQEDSAVYLCASSLTSWTEAFFGQGTRLTVV.